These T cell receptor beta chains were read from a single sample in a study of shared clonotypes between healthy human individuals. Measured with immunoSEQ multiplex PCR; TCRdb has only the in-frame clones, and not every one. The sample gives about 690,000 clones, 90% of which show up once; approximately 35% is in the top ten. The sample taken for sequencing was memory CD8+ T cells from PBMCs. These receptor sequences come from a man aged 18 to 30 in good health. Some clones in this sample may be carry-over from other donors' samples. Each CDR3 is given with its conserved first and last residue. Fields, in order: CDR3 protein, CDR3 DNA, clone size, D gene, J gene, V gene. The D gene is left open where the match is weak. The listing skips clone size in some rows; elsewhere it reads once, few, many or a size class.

cdr3_aa: CASSTGAYEQYF
cdr3_nt: TGTGCCAGCAGCACCGGAGCCTACGAGCAGTACTTC
clone_size: NA
d_call: NA
j_call: TRBJ2-7
v_call: TRBV7-8

cdr3_aa: CASSLKAHPTTDTQYF
cdr3_nt: TGTGCCAGCAGCTTGAAGGCCCACCCAACCACAGATACGCAGTATTTT
clone_size: NA
d_call: NA
j_call: TRBJ2-3
v_call: TRBV5-6

cdr3_aa: CASSWGGSGIYNEQFF
cdr3_nt: TGTGCCAGCAGCTGGGGGGGTAGCGGGATTTACAATGAGCAGTTCTTC
clone_size: NA
d_call: TRBD2
j_call: TRBJ2-1
v_call: TRBV27

cdr3_aa: CASSSRIDAFF
cdr3_nt: TGTGCCAGCAGCTCTCGTATTGACGCTTTCTTT
clone_size: NA
d_call: NA
j_call: TRBJ1-1
v_call: TRBV7-9

cdr3_aa: CASSQGEGYTEAFF
cdr3_nt: TGCGCCAGCAGCCAGGGGGAGGGTTACACTGAAGCTTTCTTT
clone_size: once
d_call: NA
j_call: TRBJ1-1
v_call: TRBV4-3

cdr3_aa: CASSQEALAGYNEQFF
cdr3_nt: TGCGCCAGCAGCCAAGAGGCACTAGCGGGGTACAATGAGCAGTTCTTC
clone_size: NA
d_call: TRBD2
j_call: TRBJ2-1
v_call: TRBV4-1

cdr3_aa: CASSLLGTSGPNEQFF
cdr3_nt: TGTGCCAGCAGTTTATTGGGGACTAGCGGGCCCAATGAGCAGTTCTTC
clone_size: once
d_call: TRBD2
j_call: TRBJ2-1
v_call: TRBV27

cdr3_aa: CSTLTGSGTEAFF
cdr3_nt: TGCAGCACCCTGACAGGGTCGGGCACTGAAGCTTTCTTT
clone_size: NA
d_call: TRBD1
j_call: TRBJ1-1
v_call: TRBV29-1

cdr3_aa: CASSQCNLAGGCEQFF
cdr3_nt: TGTGCCAGCAGCCAATGTAACCTAGCGGGAGGATGTGAGCAGTTCTTC
clone_size: NA
d_call: TRBD2
j_call: TRBJ2-1
v_call: TRBV16

cdr3_aa: CAISAWTDSYEQYF
cdr3_nt: TGTGCCATCAGTGCCTGGACAGATTCCTACGAGCAGTACTTC
clone_size: NA
d_call: NA
j_call: TRBJ2-7
v_call: TRBV10-3

cdr3_aa: CASSHTSGSEEQYF
cdr3_nt: TGCGCCAGCAGCCACACTAGCGGGAGTGAAGAGCAGTACTTC
clone_size: NA
d_call: TRBD2
j_call: TRBJ2-7
v_call: TRBV4-1

cdr3_aa: CASSFLGRETQYF
cdr3_nt: TGTGCCAGCAGTTTCCTAGGGCGCGAGACCCAGTACTTC
clone_size: NA
d_call: NA
j_call: TRBJ2-5
v_call: TRBV28

cdr3_aa: CASKRGPPSEAFF
cdr3_nt: TGTGCCAGCAAGAGGGGGCCCCCATCTGAAGCTTTCTTT
clone_size: NA
d_call: TRBD1
j_call: TRBJ1-1
v_call: TRBV6-1

cdr3_aa: CASSVNPGIGTDYEQYF
cdr3_nt: TGTGCCAGCAGCGTAAATCCCGGGATCGGGACAGACTACGAGCAGTACTTC
clone_size: once
d_call: TRBD1
j_call: TRBJ2-7
v_call: TRBV9

cdr3_aa: CASSQGAPQFF
cdr3_nt: TGTGCCAGCAGCCAAGGGGCCCCCCAGTTCTTC
clone_size: NA
d_call: NA
j_call: TRBJ2-1
v_call: TRBV5-6

cdr3_aa: CASSQELKGGTDTQYF
cdr3_nt: TGCGCCAGCAGCCAAGAATTAAAAGGCGGCACAGATACGCAGTATTTT
clone_size: NA
d_call: NA
j_call: TRBJ2-3
v_call: TRBV4-3

cdr3_aa: CASSPTGAGGTQYF
cdr3_nt: TGTGCCAGCAGTCCTACAGGGGCTGGTGGGACCCAGTACTTC
clone_size: NA
d_call: TRBD1
j_call: TRBJ2-5
v_call: TRBV6-5

cdr3_aa: CASSVGNTGELFF
cdr3_nt: TGTGCCAGCAGTGTCGGGAACACCGGGGAGCTGTTTTTT
clone_size: NA
d_call: NA
j_call: TRBJ2-2
v_call: TRBV6-4

cdr3_aa: CASSLLGVGYEQYF
cdr3_nt: TGTGCCAGCAGCCTCCTCGGAGTTGGGTACGAGCAGTACTTC
clone_size: NA
d_call: NA
j_call: TRBJ2-7
v_call: TRBV7-8

cdr3_aa: CASSFGLSYEQYF
cdr3_nt: TGCGCCAGCAGCTTCGGGCTTTCCTACGAGCAGTACTTC
clone_size: NA
d_call: NA
j_call: TRBJ2-7
v_call: TRBV5-1

cdr3_aa: CASSNRPQQYF
cdr3_nt: TGTGCCAGCAGCAATCGTCCCCAGCAGTACTTC
clone_size: NA
d_call: NA
j_call: TRBJ2-7
v_call: TRBV6-1

cdr3_aa: CASSPGAGGIYEQYF
cdr3_nt: TGCGCCAGCAGCCCAGGGGCTGGCGGAATCTACGAGCAGTACTTC
clone_size: once
d_call: NA
j_call: TRBJ2-7
v_call: TRBV5-1

cdr3_aa: CASSQDLGQGVYEQYF
cdr3_nt: TGTGCCAGCAGCCAAGATCTGGGACAGGGAGTTTACGAGCAGTACTTC
clone_size: NA
d_call: TRBD1
j_call: TRBJ2-7
v_call: TRBV14

cdr3_aa: CASRKGADYGYTF
cdr3_nt: TGTGCCAGCAGAAAGGGGGCGGACTATGGCTACACCTTC
clone_size: NA
d_call: TRBD1
j_call: TRBJ1-2
v_call: TRBV6-5

cdr3_aa: CASSGGTAYTEAFF
cdr3_nt: TGTGCCAGTAGTGGCGGGACGGCTTACACTGAAGCTTTCTTT
clone_size: NA
d_call: NA
j_call: TRBJ1-1
v_call: TRBV19

cdr3_aa: CASSLEPSDTQYF
cdr3_nt: TGTGCCAGCAGCTTAGAACCTTCAGATACGCAGTATTTT
clone_size: NA
d_call: NA
j_call: TRBJ2-3
v_call: TRBV7-2

cdr3_aa: CASTSGGAYNEQFF
cdr3_nt: TGTGCCAGCACGTCGGGAGGGGCCTACAATGAGCAGTTCTTC
clone_size: NA
d_call: TRBD2
j_call: TRBJ2-1
v_call: TRBV27

cdr3_aa: CASSQQPGQGDNEQFF
cdr3_nt: TGTGCCAGCAGCCAACAACCGGGACAGGGAGACAATGAGCAGTTCTTC
clone_size: few
d_call: TRBD1
j_call: TRBJ2-1
v_call: TRBV14

cdr3_aa: CATSRDLASGTDTQYF
cdr3_nt: TGTGCCACCAGCAGAGATCTCGCTAGCGGGACAGATACGCAGTATTTT
clone_size: NA
d_call: TRBD2
j_call: TRBJ2-3
v_call: TRBV15

cdr3_aa: CASRARIAGEIGVRTDTQYF
cdr3_nt: TGTGCCAGCAGGGCGCGGATAGCGGGAGAAATCGGGGTCCGAACAGATACGCAGTATTTT
clone_size: NA
d_call: TRBD2
j_call: TRBJ2-3
v_call: TRBV2

cdr3_aa: CASSVAAGYGGGNEQFF
cdr3_nt: TGTGCCAGCAGCGTAGCAGCAGGTTACGGAGGGGGCAATGAGCAGTTCTTC
clone_size: NA
d_call: NA
j_call: TRBJ2-1
v_call: TRBV9

cdr3_aa: CASSVWASPNTGELFF
cdr3_nt: TGTGCCAGCAGCGTATGGGCTAGCCCGAACACCGGGGAGCTGTTTTTT
clone_size: NA
d_call: NA
j_call: TRBJ2-2
v_call: TRBV9

cdr3_aa: CASSQLDSNQPQHF
cdr3_nt: TGTGCCAGCTCACAGTTGGACAGCAATCAGCCCCAGCATTTT
clone_size: NA
d_call: NA
j_call: TRBJ1-5
v_call: TRBV18

cdr3_aa: CASTMGGWANTEAFF
cdr3_nt: TGTGCCAGTACCATGGGGGGGTGGGCGAACACTGAAGCTTTCTTT
clone_size: NA
d_call: NA
j_call: TRBJ1-1
v_call: TRBV19

cdr3_aa: CASSVEQGNTEAFF
cdr3_nt: TGTGCCAGCAGCGTAGAACAGGGGAACACTGAAGCTTTCTTT
clone_size: few
d_call: NA
j_call: TRBJ1-1
v_call: TRBV9

cdr3_aa: CASSLYFGGLGEGTKNIQYF
cdr3_nt: TGTGCCAGCAGTTTATATTTCGGAGGCCTCGGGGAGGGGACCAAAAACATTCAGTACTTC
clone_size: NA
d_call: TRBD2
j_call: TRBJ2-4
v_call: TRBV28

cdr3_aa: CAISGAGTGYEQYF
cdr3_nt: TGTGCCATCAGTGGGGCCGGGACAGGCTACGAGCAGTACTTC
clone_size: NA
d_call: TRBD1
j_call: TRBJ2-7
v_call: TRBV10-3

cdr3_aa: CASSYRTGETHEQFF
cdr3_nt: TGTGCCAGCAGCTACCGGACAGGGGAAACGCATGAGCAGTTCTTC
clone_size: NA
d_call: TRBD1
j_call: TRBJ2-1
v_call: TRBV7-9

cdr3_aa: CATGGPRGYGYTF
cdr3_nt: TGTGCCACCGGGGGACCTCGGGGCTATGGCTACACCTTC
clone_size: NA
d_call: NA
j_call: TRBJ1-2
v_call: TRBV6-5

cdr3_aa: CASSPGEDYEQYF
cdr3_nt: TGTGCCAGCAGCCCAGGGGAAGATTACGAGCAGTACTTC
clone_size: NA
d_call: NA
j_call: TRBJ2-7
v_call: TRBV9

cdr3_aa: CASSITSGSPNEQFF
cdr3_nt: TGTGCCAGTAGCATTACTAGCGGGAGCCCCAATGAGCAGTTCTTC
clone_size: NA
d_call: TRBD2
j_call: TRBJ2-1
v_call: TRBV19

cdr3_aa: CASSPSLAGAGYEQFF
cdr3_nt: TGCGCCAGCAGCCCCTCATTAGCGGGGGCGGGGTATGAGCAGTTCTTC
clone_size: once
d_call: TRBD2
j_call: TRBJ2-1
v_call: TRBV4-3

cdr3_aa: CASSLGTSGSLSSNEQFF
cdr3_nt: TGTGCCAGCAGCTTGGGAACTAGCGGGAGCTTAAGCAGCAATGAGCAGTTCTTC
clone_size: NA
d_call: TRBD2
j_call: TRBJ2-1
v_call: TRBV5-5

cdr3_aa: CASSRPGQGYGYTF
cdr3_nt: TGTGCCAGCAGTCGACCGGGACAAGGGTATGGCTACACCTTC
clone_size: NA
d_call: NA
j_call: TRBJ1-2
v_call: TRBV5-5

cdr3_aa: CASSLGGLAGSSYNEQFF
cdr3_nt: TGTGCCAGCAGCTTAGGGGGTTTAGCGGGAAGCTCCTACAATGAGCAGTTCTTC
clone_size: NA
d_call: TRBD2
j_call: TRBJ2-1
v_call: TRBV11-3

cdr3_aa: CASSQDGAGGNQETQYF
cdr3_nt: TGCGCCAGCAGCCAAGATGGAGCTGGCGGGAACCAAGAGACCCAGTACTTC
clone_size: once
d_call: NA
j_call: TRBJ2-5
v_call: TRBV4-3

cdr3_aa: CASSPSRGAETQYF
cdr3_nt: TGTGCCAGCAGCCCCTCTCGAGGGGCAGAGACCCAGTACTTC
clone_size: NA
d_call: NA
j_call: TRBJ2-5
v_call: TRBV11-1

cdr3_aa: CAISGPMTGPEAFF
cdr3_nt: TGTGCCATCAGTGGCCCCATGACAGGGCCTGAAGCTTTCTTT
clone_size: NA
d_call: TRBD1
j_call: TRBJ1-1
v_call: TRBV10-3

cdr3_aa: CASSFYSPEAFF
cdr3_nt: TGTGCCAGCAGCTTTTACAGCCCTGAAGCTTTCTTT
clone_size: few
d_call: NA
j_call: TRBJ1-1
v_call: TRBV5-5

cdr3_aa: CASSQQRWAGELFF
cdr3_nt: TGTGCCAGCAGCCAACAGAGATGGGCCGGGGAGCTGTTTTTT
clone_size: NA
d_call: NA
j_call: TRBJ2-2
v_call: TRBV14

cdr3_aa: CASSDRDRGRALEQYF
cdr3_nt: TGCGCCAGCAGCGACCGGGACAGGGGTAGGGCTCTCGAGCAGTACTTC
clone_size: NA
d_call: TRBD1
j_call: TRBJ2-7
v_call: TRBV5-1

cdr3_aa: CANKRRAGTGELFF
cdr3_nt: TGTGCCAACAAACGGAGGGCCGGAACCGGGGAGCTGTTTTTT
clone_size: NA
d_call: NA
j_call: TRBJ2-2
v_call: TRBV19

cdr3_aa: CASSLTSTYEQYF
cdr3_nt: TGTGCCAGCAGTTTAACCTCTACCTACGAGCAGTACTTC
clone_size: NA
d_call: NA
j_call: TRBJ2-7
v_call: TRBV27

cdr3_aa: CASSLAQNRATDTQYF
cdr3_nt: TGTGCCAGCAGCTTAGCGCAGAACAGAGCCACAGATACGCAGTATTTT
clone_size: few
d_call: NA
j_call: TRBJ2-3
v_call: TRBV7-6

cdr3_aa: CASSLSPPVPQHF
cdr3_nt: TGTGCCAGCAGTTTATCTCCCCCCGTTCCCCAGCATTTT
clone_size: NA
d_call: NA
j_call: TRBJ1-5
v_call: TRBV27

cdr3_aa: CASSPGTLNTEAFF
cdr3_nt: TGTGCCAGCAGTCCCGGTACTTTGAACACTGAAGCTTTCTTT
clone_size: NA
d_call: NA
j_call: TRBJ1-1
v_call: TRBV7-6